These 5 T cell receptor beta chains were all obtained from the same sample, sequenced in a study of CXCR3-negative and CXCR3-positive naive CD8 T cells. Overall study findings and caveats: CXCR3-expressing naive cells carried TRB CDR3s more hydrophobic than those of CXCR3-negative naive cells.

Libraries of TRB cDNA were made by 5' RACE and carried UMIs. TCRdb re-called the 5' RACE reads and gives one entry per CDR3 protein, without DNA. Its table lists under 150,000 distinct CDR3 sequences. Their specific antigens are unknown. The sample comprised naive CXCR3+ CD8+ T cells from blood. As for subset: CD45RO-CCR7+CD27+CD95- naive CD8+ T cells expressing CXCR3 (TNR3+). These receptors all come from a human donor in good health. Some clones in this sample may be carry-over from other donors' samples.

The chain employs TRBV12-3 or TRBV12-4 and TRBJ2-7; the TCRdb call, TRBD2, lacks DNA for checking. The CDR3 sequence is 15 residues long. CDR3 in amino acids: CASSGRRDSSYEQYF.

The chain carries TRBV7-9 and TRBJ2-7. Germline CDR1 is SEHNR and CDR2 is FQNEAQ (reference sequence). The CDR3 is 14 residues long. CDR3: CASSSDRSSYEQYF.

The rearrangement links TRBV15 to TRBJ2-7; TCRdb proposes TRBD2, but this gene call is untestable without DNA. CDR1 is LNHNV and CDR2 is YYDKDF in the germline V gene (reference sequence). The CDR3 covers 16 residues. CDR3 sequence reads: CATSTRDSPNSYEQYF.

V usage is TRBV6-2 or TRBV6-3 and J usage is TRBJ2-2; the D call of TRBD1 rests on TCRdb alone, since no DNA is present to check it. This CDR3 comprises 16 residues. Germline assignment: CDR1 MNHEY and CDR2 SVGEGT. The CDR3 sequence is CASSSRTGALTGELFF.

The rearrangement links TRBV4-1 to TRBJ2-5; with no DNA, the TCRdb D assignment of TRBD1 cannot be verified. CDR3 length: 14 residues. Germline CDR1 MGHRA, CDR2 YSYEKL. The CDR3 spells CASSQDWGRETQYF.